Shown below are 15 T cell receptor beta chains from a single sample sequenced in a study of blood T cell repertoires in COVID-19. Here immunoSEQ multiplex PCR was the method, and the copy in TCRdb shows in-frame clones only, minus some. The top ten clones hold 0.9% of a sample with approximately 480,000 clones, 80% to 90% of them seen once. Sequenced sample: peripheral blood. These receptors were taken from a man between 18 and 29 years old with COVID-19, enrolled during active disease.

The genes are TRBV29-1 and TRBJ2-6; possible D gene TRBD1, 5 bases. Trimming pared 5 bases from V and 4 bases from J, leaving 15 bases between. The CDR3 covers 15 residues. Germline CDR1 and CDR2: SQVTM and ANQGSEA. In nucleotides, the CDR3 is TGCAGCGTTCAACAGGCCCTGTGGGGGGCCAACGTCCTGACTTTC. Amino acid sequence: CSVQQALWGANVLTF. The full variable domain, its missing parts supplied by reference TRBV29-1 and TRBJ2-6, is SAVISQKPSRDICQRGTSLTIQCQVDSQVTMMFWYRQQPGQSLTLIATANQGSEATYESGFVIDKFPISRPNLTFSTLTVSNMSPEDSSIYLCSVQQALWGANVLTFGAGSRLTVL.

J is TRBJ2-2 and V is TRBV6-6, with TRBD1 matching 7 bases. The trim removed 0 bases at V and 5 bases at J, leaving 6 bases unmatched. This CDR3 is built from 16 residues. Germline V CDR1 and CDR2: MNHNY, SVGAGI (reference sequence). The CDR3 DNA reads as TGTGCCAGCAGTTACTCCCGAGGGGGCGAAACCGGGGAGCTGTTTTTT. Translation: CASSYSRGGETGELFF.

This clone was observed a single time. As DNA, the CDR3 is TGCAGCGTGTCCCAGGGGTACACTGAAGCTTTCTTT. This translates into CSVSQGYTEAFF. The V gene is TRBV29-1, the J gene TRBJ1-1; maybe TRBD1 (6 bases). The CDR3 has 12 amino acids. Per germline, CDR1 SQVTM and CDR2 ANQGSEA. Trimming cost V 6 bases and J 3 bases, with 11 bases left between them.

This rearrangement joins TRBV5-8 to TRBJ1-5, with D possibly TRBD1 on 5 matching bases. Germline assignment: CDR1 SGHTS and CDR2 YDEGEE. Trimming stripped 1 base from V and 6 bases from J, with 17 bases between. The CDR3 totals 16 residues. CDR3 coding DNA: TGTGCCAGCAGCTTGTGGAAAGGGGTCGATGCTCAGCCCCAGCATTTT. This encodes CASSLWKGVDAQPQHF.

This chain links TRBV11-1 with TRBJ1-1, with 7 bases identical to TRBD1. Germline V gives CDR1 SGHAT, CDR2 FQDESV (reference sequence). The CDR3 sequence is 16 residues long. The V gene end was trimmed by 0 bases and the J gene end by 4 bases; junction bases not matched to a gene: 8. The CDR3 region is CASSLAAGGEVTEAFF. CDR3 coding DNA: TGTGCCAGCAGCTTAGCGGCAGGGGGAGAGGTCACTGAAGCTTTCTTT.

This CDR3 is CAWTVGGGPNSPLHF. For the CDR3, the DNA is TGTGCCTGGACCGTCGGGGGAGGGCCTAATTCACCCCTCCACTTT. The chain couples TRBV30 to TRBJ1-6; perhaps TRBD1 as D (5 bases). V shed 4 bases and J shed 6 bases, with 16 bases lying between them. The CDR3 has 15 amino acids. CDR1 and CDR2 from the germline V gene are GTSNPN and SVGIG (reference sequence).

The CDR3 loop is CASRTQGYETQYF. The CDR3 coding sequence is TGTGCCAGCAGGACACAGGGATACGAGACCCAGTACTTC. The chain uses TRBV6-5 and TRBJ2-5, with D possibly TRBD1 on 6 matching bases. This CDR3 is built from 13 residues. V shed 6 bases and J shed 5 bases, with 13 bases lying between them. The germline gives CDR1 MNHEY, CDR2 SVGAGI.

The chain uses TRBV5-1 and TRBJ1-4; TRBD1 agrees at 7 bases. The germline V gene encodes CDR1 SGHRS and CDR2 YFSETQ. V was pared by 4 bases and J by 1 base, with 7 bases of the junction left unmatched. The CDR3 is 16 residues long. The DNA of the CDR3 is TGCGCCAGCAGCCCCGGACAGGTAGTAACTAATGAAAAACTGTTTTTT. Encoded protein: CASSPGQVVTNEKLFF.

The genes are TRBV29-1 and TRBJ1-6; 9 positions match TRBD1. The CDR3 has 17 residues. Germline V gene lookup returns CDR1 SQVTM and CDR2 ANQGSEA. Losses at the gene ends were 7 bases for V and 10 bases for J; bases not matched to a gene: 20. The CDR3 nucleotides are TGCAGCGGGGACAGGGATGCAGGACAATTTGACTCGTCACCCCTCCACTTT. Translating gives CSGDRDAGQFDSSPLHF.

This chain connects TRBV4-1 to TRBJ2-1; TRBD1 matches 11 bases. Germline values: CDR1 MGHRA, CDR2 YSYEKL. The CDR3 is 15 residues long. The V segment lost 2 bases and the J segment 7 bases; nucleotides outside the gene matches: 4. In DNA form, the CDR3 reads TGCGCCAGCAGCCAAACCGGGACAGGGGGAAATGAGCAGTTCTTC. It yields the protein CASSQTGTGGNEQFF.

This clone occurred once. This chain uses TRBV10-2 with TRBJ2-1; a possible D gene is TRBD2 (6 bases). Germline V CDR1 and CDR2: WSHSY, SAAADI. The CDR3 has 13 residues. Trimming left V 6 bases short and J 7 bases short, with 13 bases between. CDR3 DNA: TGCGCCAGCAGGGAGGACTACCGTAATGAGCAGTTCTTC. It yields the protein CASREDYRNEQFF.

The genes are TRBV19 and TRBJ2-7, with a possible D match to TRBD1 (6 bases). Germline CDR1 is LNHDA and CDR2 is SQIVND (reference sequence). The CDR3 runs 15 residues. The V end was cut by 5 bases, the J end by 2 bases, with 16 bases between. The CDR3 coding sequence is TGTGCCAGTAGTCCGCTGACAGGAACCACCTACGAGCAGTACTTC. As protein: CASSPLTGTTYEQYF.

The chain uses TRBV5-1 and TRBJ1-1; D is possibly TRBD1 (5 bases). Germline CDR1 is SGHRS and CDR2 is YFSETQ. This CDR3 comprises 13 residues. Trimming removed 4 bases from V and 4 bases from J, with 11 bases in between. Here the CDR3 reads CASSDGGGTEAFF. CDR3 DNA: TGCGCCAGCAGCGACGGGGGTGGCACTGAAGCTTTCTTT.

This chain connects TRBV10-2 to TRBJ1-1, with 8 nucleotides matching TRBD1. This CDR3 contains 16 residues. V gave up 8 bases and J gave up 0 bases; unmatched junction bases: 11. Germline assignment: CDR1 WSHSY and CDR2 SAAADI. CDR3 sequence: CASHTGGNDMNTEAFF. CDR3 sequence (DNA): TGCGCCAGCCATACAGGGGGAAATGACATGAACACTGAAGCTTTCTTT.

The rearrangement joins TRBV11-1 to TRBJ2-3, with 8 bases aligning to TRBD2. This CDR3 has 14 residues. V lost 5 bases, J lost 5 bases, and 6 bases stayed unmatched. Germline CDR1 reads SGHAT; CDR2 reads FQDESV (reference sequence). The CDR3 loop is CASSTTRGVDTQYF. CDR3 bases: TGTGCCAGCAGCACGACGCGGGGGGTAGATACGCAGTATTTT. The complete variable domain, with remaining parts taken from reference TRBV11-1 and TRBJ2-3, reads EAEVAQSPRYKITEKSQAVAFWCDPISGHATLYWYRQILGQGPELLVQFQDESVVDDSQLPKDRFSAERLKGVDSTLKIQPAELGDSAMYLCASSTTRGVDTQYFGPGTRLTVL.